Below, one T cell receptor beta chain is given with its context. What it binds is not known. The authors extracted RNA and reverse transcribed it into cDNA as the sequencing template. TCRdb's table, derived via immunoSEQ multiplex PCR, lists solely in-frame clones and lacks some. The repertoire holds 95,000 to 100,000 clones, with 50% to 75% as singletons. The data originate from a study of CD8+ T cells in alopecia areata. Study-wide results and caveats: On tofacitinib, scalp and blood still held many of the expanded lesional clones. Clonality was higher in lesional than normal scalp, especially in alopecia totalis/universalis. Only one nonresponder was present, which leaves the link between baseline CD8+ expansion and response uncertain.

Stated treatment: oral pan-JAK inhibitor, 5-10 mg twice daily. Here the sequenced sample was CD8+ T cells sorted from blood, taken at week 4, from a patient treated with tofacitinib. This receptor was identified in a human donor with alopecia areata.

The CDR3 nucleotides read TGTGCCAGCAGCTTGGTCTTAGGTGAGACCCAGTACTTC. Translated, it gives CASSLVLGETQYF. The chain carries TRBV5-6 and TRBJ2-5; no clear D. There are 13 residues in the CDR3. V was shortened by 0 bases and J by 5 bases, with 8 bases between the two germline ends. CDR1 and CDR2 from the germline V gene are SGHDT and YYEEEE.